These 2 T cell receptor beta chains were all obtained from the same sample, sequenced in a study of cytomegalovirus exposure and HLA in healthy donors. PCR used 60 Vbeta primers and 13 Jbeta primers. Profiling relied on immunoSEQ multiplex PCR, and the TCRdb table lists in-frame clones only, not all of them. The sample consists of tens of thousands of clones, 84% of them appearing once. The material sequenced was PBMCs. Source of these receptors: a young man in good health and CMV-seronegative.

J is TRBJ2-5 and V is TRBV18; D perhaps matches TRBD1 (6 bases). Trimming took off 3 bases at V and 3 bases at J, with 11 bases between the two ends. The CDR3 is 14 amino acids. Germline V gives CDR1 KGHSH, CDR2 LQKENI. CDR3 sequence (DNA): TGTGCCAGCTCACCTAGACAGGTGGAAGAGACCCAGTACTTC. Protein sequence: CASSPRQVEETQYF.

CDR3 residues: CAWSVWSGVTGELFF. Here the CDR3 DNA reads TGTGCCTGGAGTGTTTGGTCAGGGGTTACCGGGGAGCTGTTTTTT. The rearrangement uses TRBV30 and TRBJ2-2; D is perhaps TRBD1 (6 bases). The CDR3 length is 15 residues. CDR1 GTSNPN and CDR2 SVGIG come from the germline V gene (reference sequence). Trimming shortened V by 0 bases and J by 5 bases, and 13 bases separated the two germline ends.